The T cell receptor beta chain under discussion was sequenced for a study of cytomegalovirus exposure and HLA in healthy donors. Study at large: Among several hundred genotyped donors, about 85% fell in the Caucasian-associated ancestry cluster.

PCR employed 60 Vbeta and 13 Jbeta primers. The assay was immunoSEQ multiplex PCR, and TCRdb's table has in-frame clones only and misses some. The repertoire holds some 120,000 clones, less than 85% seen once, with 0.95% to 1.5% in the top ten. Study-level results: In a later analysis, most CMV-associated TCR beta chains appeared HLA-restricted. The study labeled 164 TCR beta chains cytomegalovirus-associated. With DRB1 most and HLA-C fewest, TCR association rates differed between HLA loci in a later analysis.

CDR1 and CDR2 from the germline V gene are SGHTA and FQGNSA. CDR3 length: 13 amino acids. V gave up 5 bases and J gave up 8 bases; unmatched junction bases: 1. About this clone itself: Its cognate antigen is unknown.

The chain couples TRBV7-2 to TRBJ1-4; 11 bases align to TRBD1. Material: PBMCs. The clonotype was recovered from a female donor in good health and CMV-seronegative. The CDR3 nucleotides read TGTGCCAGCAGCAGGGACAGGGGGGAAAAACTGTTTTTT. Amino acid sequence: CASSRDRGEKLFF.